The clone carrying this T cell receptor (beta chain) was recorded many times. Its antigen remains unidentified. This record comes from a study of T-cell memory formation after mild COVID-19. Germline lookup yields CDR1 DFQATT and CDR2 SNEGSKA (reference sequence). Trimming removed 3 bases from V and 3 bases from J; junction bases left unmatched: 3. The CDR3 contains 14 residues. Constant-segment-primed 5'RACE gave TCR alpha and TCR beta cDNA libraries with sample barcodes and UMIs. Each CDR3 protein gets one entry after TCRdb re-called the 5' RACE reads with MiXCR. Of approximately 400,000 distinct CDR3 sequences listed, 20% to 25% are singletons. Study-wide findings and caveats: Of the contracting clones, CD4+ ones lay mainly in CM and EM, and CD8+ ones in EMRA. Later expanders leaned toward CD4+, whereas clones contracting from day 15 to 85 were balanced CD4/CD8. Second-wave clones reaching peak frequency on day 37 lacked confirmed SARS-CoV-2 specificity.

The chain uses TRBV20-1 and TRBJ2-3, with TRBD1 matching 10 bases. This sequence originates from an adult woman who had mild COVID-19 (a few samples of this study predate the infection). Cell type and time point are not known. The sample consisted of PBMCs or a T cell subset sorted from them (not recorded which). The CDR3 sequence: CSARGQGLTDTQYF. In nucleotides, the CDR3 is TGCAGTGCTAGGGGACAGGGGTTGACAGATACGCAGTATTTT.